Below are 27 T cell receptor beta chains sequenced from a single sample in a study of T-cell reconstitution after alpha-beta-depleted transplantation in children. The library targeted TCRbeta and was prepared with unique molecular identifiers. TCRdb fed the PCR reads into MiXCR, producing one record per CDR3 protein. The profile shows about 350,000 distinct CDR3 sequences, roughly 17% of them singletons. This sample comprised PBMCs, mostly from graft donor cells, obtained 360 days after TCRalphabeta/CD19-depleted stem cell transplant. These receptors were taken from a male patient aged 2-10 years who had a stem cell transplant for acute lymphoblastic leukemia, so the T cells may come from the graft donor.

The chain links TRBV7-3 to TRBJ2-3; D gene ambiguous. The CDR3 runs 14 residues. Germline V gene data show CDR1 as SGHTA and CDR2 as FQGTGA. The V gene lost 2 bases and the J gene lost 2 bases, with 8 bases spanning the gap. The DNA of the CDR3 is TGTGCCAGCAGCTTATGGTCAGACACAGATACGCAGTATTTT. It specifies CASSLWSDTDTQYF.

The CDR3 reads CATAPLAGPSYEQYF. CDR3 coding DNA: TGTGCCACCGCTCCACTAGCGGGTCCCTCCTACGAGCAGTACTTC. The chain uses TRBV6-2 or TRBV6-3 and TRBJ2-7; TRBD2 agrees at 9 bases. Germline CDR1 is MNHEY and CDR2 is SVGEGT. Unmatched junction bases numbered 10, after V lost 10 bases and J lost 0 bases. This CDR3 is 15 amino acids long.

V usage is TRBV7-2 and J usage is TRBJ2-7, with 12 nucleotides matching TRBD2. V lost 2 bases and J lost 0; bases outside the gene matches: 8. Germline assignment: CDR1 SGHTA and CDR2 FQGNSA. The CDR3 contains 18 residues. CDR3 in amino acids: CASSLRLAGGTSSYEQYF. CDR3 DNA: TGTGCCAGCAGCTTACGGCTAGCGGGAGGGACCTCCTCCTACGAGCAGTACTTC.

This clonotype was seen a handful of times. The CDR3 DNA sequence: TGCAGTGCCCGGGCTAGCTCCTACAATGAGCAGTTCTTC. Its translation is CSARASSYNEQFF. The chain combines TRBV20-1 with TRBJ2-1; no firm D call. V lost 6 bases and J lost 0, with 9 bases in between. Per germline, CDR1 DFQATT and CDR2 SNEGSKA (reference sequence). This CDR3 region has 13 residues.

V gene TRBV2 combines with J gene TRBJ2-7; tentative D call: TRBD2 (5 bases). There are 18 residues in the CDR3. Germline loops: CDR1 SNHLY, CDR2 FYNNEI. Between the trimmed V and J ends, which lost 4 bases and 2 bases, there was a span of 24 bases. The chain's CDR3 is CASSAELDEVFPPYEQYF. CDR3 nucleotide sequence: TGTGCCAGCAGTGCGGAACTAGATGAAGTTTTTCCTCCCTACGAGCAGTACTTC.

The genes are TRBV12-3 or TRBV12-4 and TRBJ2-1, with 10 bases fitting TRBD2. The CDR3 extends over 18 amino acids. V gave up 1 base and J gave up 6 bases; unmatched junction bases: 12. CDR3 in amino acids: CASSLGMLAGAGSNEQFF. The CDR3 region has the DNA TGTGCCAGCAGTTTAGGGATGCTAGCGGGAGCGGGAAGCAATGAGCAGTTCTTC.

In its sample, this clonotype was seen a few times. The rearrangement joins TRBV19 to TRBJ1-5; no reliable D call. CDR1 and CDR2 from the germline V gene are LNHDA and SQIVND (reference sequence). Trimming pared 5 bases from V and 0 bases from J, leaving 8 bases between. This CDR3 comprises 14 residues. CDR3 in amino acids: CASSREVSNQPQHF. In nucleotides, the CDR3 is TGTGCCAGTAGTCGGGAGGTTAGCAATCAGCCCCAGCATTTT.

This clonotype showed up many times. This chain connects TRBV7-2 to TRBJ2-2, with TRBD2 identical over 12 bases. This CDR3 is built from 16 residues. The J segment lost 1 base and the V segment lost 4 bases, leaving 1 base of the junction unmatched. The germline V gene has CDR1 SGHTA and CDR2 FQGNSA. Here the CDR3 DNA reads TGTGCCAGCAGCTCGGGACTAGCGGGGAACACCGGGGAGCTGTTTTTT. Protein sequence: CASSSGLAGNTGELFF.

The gene calls are TRBV15 and TRBJ2-1; 7 bases agree with TRBD2. CDR1 LNHNV and CDR2 YYDKDF come from the germline V gene (reference sequence). V gave up 0 bases and J gave up 4 bases; unmatched junction bases: 9. The CDR3 totals 17 residues. The CDR3 DNA sequence: TGTGCCACCAGCAGAGATTACGGGCCTAGCGGTTACAATGAGCAGTTCTTC. Its translation: CATSRDYGPSGYNEQFF.

This chain uses TRBV5-1 with TRBJ2-1; possibly TRBD1 for D (6 bases). The V gene's germline CDR1 is SGHRS and CDR2 YFSETQ. Trimming took 0 bases from V and 2 from J, leaving 9 bases between them. The CDR3 totals 15 residues. DNA for the CDR3: TGCGCCAGCAGCTTGGAACAGGGTCCCTACAATGAGCAGTTCTTC. Its protein is CASSLEQGPYNEQFF.

This clonotype has more than one count but fewer than ten. The rearrangement links TRBV5-6 to TRBJ1-1; TRBD1 agrees at 8 bases. This CDR3 contains 16 residues. The germline V gene has CDR1 SGHDT and CDR2 YYEEEE. Germline trimming cut 4 bases from V and 4 bases from J; bases unmatched to any gene: 12. CDR3 sequence: CASSLRDAGGRTEAFF. The CDR3 region has the DNA TGTGCCAGCAGCCTAAGGGATGCAGGGGGCCGCACTGAAGCTTTCTTT.

The V and J genes are TRBV6-2 or TRBV6-3 and TRBJ2-7; 9 bases fit TRBD1. There are 16 residues in the CDR3. V shed 7 bases and J 0 bases; nucleotides not matched to a gene: 10. From germline, CDR1 is MNHEY and CDR2 SVGEGT. For the CDR3, the DNA is TGTGCCAGCACCCCAAGGGGACAGGGCAGCTCCTACGAGCAGTACTTC. Translation: CASTPRGQGSSYEQYF.

In its sample, this clonotype was seen a few times. V and J are TRBV29-1 and TRBJ2-3, with TRBD2 identical over 10 bases. The CDR3 is made up of 15 amino acids. V was pared by 6 bases and J by 1 base, with 7 bases of the junction left unmatched. Germline V gene lookup returns CDR1 SQVTM and CDR2 ANQGSEA. The DNA for the CDR3 is TGCAGCGTCCTAGGACTAGCGGAACGCACAGATACGCAGTATTTT. Protein sequence: CSVLGLAERTDTQYF.

This chain connects TRBV10-3 to TRBJ2-7; TRBD2 aligns across 7 bases. J was trimmed by 2 bases and V by 1 base; bases with no gene match: 8. The CDR3 is made up of 16 amino acids. Per germline, CDR1 ENHRY and CDR2 SYGVKD. CDR3 region: CAISEFGLAEAYEQYF. As DNA, the CDR3 is TGTGCCATCAGTGAGTTCGGGCTAGCGGAGGCCTACGAGCAGTACTTC.

This clonotype showed up just a few times. The chain has TRBV4-1 and TRBJ2-3; TRBD2 might be the D (5 bases). The V and J ends lost 0 bases and 5 bases respectively, with 6 bases between them. Germline loops: CDR1 MGHRA, CDR2 YSYEKL. The CDR3 is 13 amino acids. The DNA of the CDR3 is TGCGCCAGCAGCCAAGAAGCGGTAGATACGCAGTATTTT. This codes for CASSQEAVDTQYF.

The sample holds many counts of this clonotype. The CDR3 loop is CASSLLRMSSYEQYF. The CDR3, as DNA: TGTGCCAGCAGCTTATTGCGGATGAGCTCCTACGAGCAGTACTTC. The chain combines TRBV7-2 with TRBJ2-7; no firm D call. The germline CDR1 and CDR2 sequences are SGHTA and FQGNSA. Trimming removed 2 bases from V and 0 bases from J, with 11 bases in between. The CDR3 has 15 residues.

V and J are TRBV6-2 or TRBV6-3 and TRBJ2-4; no definite D call. Germline lookup yields CDR1 MNHEY and CDR2 SVGEGT. V gave up 5 bases and J gave up 6 bases, with 8 bases separating them. The CDR3 consists of 12 residues. The CDR3 reads CASSLGPNIQYF. CDR3 DNA: TGTGCCAGCAGTCTCGGGCCAAACATTCAGTACTTC.

This clonotype turned up a few times. The chain combines TRBV7-8 with TRBJ2-1; 8 nucleotides agree with TRBD2. Germline V gene lookup returns CDR1 SGHVS and CDR2 FQNEAQ. This CDR3 is built from 16 residues. The trim removed 1 base at V and 4 bases at J, leaving 6 bases unmatched. CDR3: CASSLGGGGLYNEQFF. CDR3 nucleotides: TGTGCCAGCAGCTTAGGAGGCGGGGGGCTGTACAATGAGCAGTTCTTC.

Here the CDR3 DNA reads TGCAGTGCCCCCCCGGCCCATCTTAGCACAGATACGCAGTATTTT. It encodes CSAPPAHLSTDTQYF. The chain joins TRBV20-1 to TRBJ2-3; D remains unclear. Trimming shortened V by 6 bases and J by 0 bases, and 16 bases separated the two germline ends. The CDR3 is 15 amino acids. The V gene's germline CDR1 is DFQATT and CDR2 SNEGSKA (reference sequence).

This clonotype was observed at least ten times. The V gene is TRBV5-5, the J gene TRBJ1-1; D gene ambiguous. The CDR3 totals 13 residues. V lost 1 base, J lost 11 bases, and 15 bases lay in between. Germline V CDR1 and CDR2: SGHKS, YYEKEE (reference sequence). The CDR3 nucleotides read TGTGCCAGCAGCTTGACCCTACAAGGAAAGGCTTTCTTT. Its protein is CASSLTLQGKAFF.

This chain uses TRBV10-3 with TRBJ2-1, with TRBD2 matching over 12 bases. This CDR3 spans 17 amino acids. CDR1 and CDR2 from the germline V gene are ENHRY and SYGVKD. V was pared by 0 bases and J by 10 bases, with 10 bases of the junction left unmatched. CDR3 sequence (DNA): TGTGCCATCAGTGAGTCGCGGCTAGCGGGAGGGCCGGGGGAGCAGTTCTTC. Its translation is CAISESRLAGGPGEQFF.

This clonotype occurred a few times. This chain's CDR3 is CASSPLSGANVLTF. For the CDR3, the DNA is TGTGCCAGCAGCCCCCTGTCTGGGGCCAACGTCCTGACTTTC. This chain links TRBV9 with TRBJ2-6; D not resolved. V lost 4 bases, J lost 1 base, and 6 bases lay in between. This CDR3 has 14 amino acids. CDR1 and CDR2 (germline): SGDLS, YYNGEE.

The CDR3 DNA reads TGTGCCAGCTCAGGGGACAGGGTGTCGGGGCAGCCCCAGCATTTT. Its protein product is CASSGDRVSGQPQHF. The chain links TRBV18 to TRBJ1-5, with TRBD1 identical over 9 bases. CDR1 is KGHSH and CDR2 is LQKENI in the germline V gene. Trimming removed 5 bases from V and 7 bases from J; junction bases left unmatched: 9. The CDR3 is 15 residues long.

This clonotype was seen more than once but under ten times. At one of its ends the junction is not consistent with the germline gene, which may arise from a read error. This chain uses TRBV30 with TRBJ2-1; D gene uncertain. The germline V gene has CDR1 GTSNPN and CDR2 SVGIG (reference sequence). The CDR3 covers 12 residues. The CDR3 protein is CAWSEEYSEQFF. DNA of the CDR3: TGTGCCTGGAGTGAGGAATACAGTGAGCAGTTCTTC.

This clonotype was found a few times. As DNA, the CDR3 is TGTGCCAGCAGTTTTTCCCTTTATGTACGGGGGGGGACCGGGGAGCTGTTTTTT. This gives the protein CASSFSLYVRGGTGELFF. This sequence joins TRBV12-3 or TRBV12-4 and TRBJ2-2, with 8 bases that match TRBD2. The CDR3 is 18 amino acids. V lost 3 bases, J lost 5 bases, and 14 bases stayed unmatched.

The chain has TRBV12-3 or TRBV12-4 and TRBJ2-5; D may be TRBD2 (6 bases). V lost 3 bases and J lost 2, with 10 bases in between. CDR3 length: 14 amino acids. The CDR3 region is CASSFTGAQETQYF. The CDR3 region has the DNA TGTGCCAGCAGTTTTACGGGAGCTCAAGAGACCCAGTACTTC.

This chain links TRBV27 with TRBJ2-1; 7 nucleotides match TRBD2. Germline loops: CDR1 MNHEY, CDR2 SMNVEV (reference sequence). V lost 8 bases, J lost 7 bases, and 8 bases stayed unmatched. The CDR3 runs 13 residues. The CDR3: CASSMGGRNEQFF. For the CDR3, the DNA is TGTGCCAGCTCCATGGGGGGGAGGAATGAGCAGTTCTTC.